This TCR beta chain was obtained from a study of read filtering for tumor transcriptome and immune sequencing. The V gene's germline CDR1 is MRHNA and CDR2 SNTAGT. The ends were cut back, 8 bases at V and 2 bases at J, with 16 bases in the middle. This CDR3 spans 15 amino acids. The library was built from roughly 400 ng RNA with molecular barcoded adaptors for alpha/delta and beta/gamma chains. TCRdb used MiXCR to reprocess the reads, holding one entry per CDR3 protein. This table holds 14,000 to 15,000 distinct CDR3 sequences, roughly 20% found once. Sequencing was done on a sample of a population of CD138-negative cells sorted from bone marrow. The V call is TRBV6-4, the J call TRBJ1-5; perhaps TRBD1 as D (5 bases). The origin of this receptor is a donor aged 40 or older with multiple myeloma. As DNA, the CDR3 is TGTGCCAGCTCTTTGTCACGGGGGGGCAATCAGCCCCAGCATTTT. Encoded protein: CASSLSRGGNQPQHF.